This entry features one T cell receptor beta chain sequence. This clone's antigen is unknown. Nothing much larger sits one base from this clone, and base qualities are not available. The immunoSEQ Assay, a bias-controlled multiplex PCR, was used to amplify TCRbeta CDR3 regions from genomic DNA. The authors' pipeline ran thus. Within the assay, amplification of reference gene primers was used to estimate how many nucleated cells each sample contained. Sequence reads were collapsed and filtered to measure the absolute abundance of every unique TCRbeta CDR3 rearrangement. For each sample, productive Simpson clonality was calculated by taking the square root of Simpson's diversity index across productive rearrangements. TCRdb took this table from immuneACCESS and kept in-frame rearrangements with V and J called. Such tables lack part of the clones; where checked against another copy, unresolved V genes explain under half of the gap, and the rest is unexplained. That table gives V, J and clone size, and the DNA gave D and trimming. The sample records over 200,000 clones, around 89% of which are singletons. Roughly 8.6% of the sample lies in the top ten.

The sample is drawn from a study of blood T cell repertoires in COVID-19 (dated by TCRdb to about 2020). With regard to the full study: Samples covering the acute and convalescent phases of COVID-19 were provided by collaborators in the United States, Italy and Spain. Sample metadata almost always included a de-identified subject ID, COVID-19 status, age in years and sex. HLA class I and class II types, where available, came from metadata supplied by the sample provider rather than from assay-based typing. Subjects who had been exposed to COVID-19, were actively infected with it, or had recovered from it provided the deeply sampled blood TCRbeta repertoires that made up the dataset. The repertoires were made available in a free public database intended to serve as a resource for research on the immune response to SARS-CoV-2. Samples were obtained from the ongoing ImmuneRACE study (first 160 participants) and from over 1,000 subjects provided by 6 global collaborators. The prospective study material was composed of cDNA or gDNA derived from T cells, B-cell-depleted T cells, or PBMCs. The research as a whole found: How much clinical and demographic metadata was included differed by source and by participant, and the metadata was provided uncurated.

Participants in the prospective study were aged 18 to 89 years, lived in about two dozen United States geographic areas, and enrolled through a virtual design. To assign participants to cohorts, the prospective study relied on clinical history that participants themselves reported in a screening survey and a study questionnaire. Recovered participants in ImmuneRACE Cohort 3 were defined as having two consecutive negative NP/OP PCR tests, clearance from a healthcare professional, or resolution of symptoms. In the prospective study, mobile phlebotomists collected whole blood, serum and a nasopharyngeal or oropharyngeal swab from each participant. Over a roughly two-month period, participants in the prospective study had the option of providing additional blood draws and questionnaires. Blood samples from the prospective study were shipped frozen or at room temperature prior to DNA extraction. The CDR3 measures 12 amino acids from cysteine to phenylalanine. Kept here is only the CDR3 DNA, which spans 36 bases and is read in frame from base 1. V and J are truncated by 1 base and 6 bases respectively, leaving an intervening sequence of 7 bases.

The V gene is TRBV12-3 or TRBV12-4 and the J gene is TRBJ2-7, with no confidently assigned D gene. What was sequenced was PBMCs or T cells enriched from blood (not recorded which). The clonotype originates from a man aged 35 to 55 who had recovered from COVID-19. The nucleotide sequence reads TGTGCCAGCAGTTTAGGCCAGTTCGAGCAGTACTTC. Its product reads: CASSLGQFEQYF.